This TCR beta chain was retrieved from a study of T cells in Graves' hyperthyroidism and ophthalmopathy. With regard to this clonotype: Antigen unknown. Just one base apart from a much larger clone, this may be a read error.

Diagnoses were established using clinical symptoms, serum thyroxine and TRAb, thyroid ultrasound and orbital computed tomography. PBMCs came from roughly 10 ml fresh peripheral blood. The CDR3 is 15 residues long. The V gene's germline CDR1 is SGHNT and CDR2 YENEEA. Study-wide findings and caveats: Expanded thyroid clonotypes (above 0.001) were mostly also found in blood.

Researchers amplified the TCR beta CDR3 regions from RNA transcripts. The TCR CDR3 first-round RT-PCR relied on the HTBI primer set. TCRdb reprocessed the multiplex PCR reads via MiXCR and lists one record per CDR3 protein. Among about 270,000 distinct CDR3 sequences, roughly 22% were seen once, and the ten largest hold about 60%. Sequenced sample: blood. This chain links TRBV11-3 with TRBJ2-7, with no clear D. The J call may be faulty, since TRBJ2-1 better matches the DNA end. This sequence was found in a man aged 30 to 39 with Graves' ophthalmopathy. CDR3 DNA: TGTGCCAGCATCATAGGTCCGGTCAAACCCTACGAGCAGTTCTTC. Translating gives CASIIGPVKPYEQFF.